One T cell receptor beta chain is described in this entry. These data belong to a study of blood T cell repertoires in COVID-19. The method was immunoSEQ multiplex PCR; TCRdb's version includes in-frame clones alone and lacks a portion of them. This repertoire shows about 260,000 clones, around 90% found once; its top ten account for less than 3%. The CDR3 covers 15 residues. V lost 0 bases, J lost 5 bases, and 5 bases stayed unmatched. Looked up from germline, CDR1 is SGHNT and CDR2 is YYREEE (reference sequence). Sequencing used PBMCs or T cells enriched from blood (not recorded which). The sequence came from a woman aged 45-65 years who had recovered from COVID-19. The genes are TRBV5-4 and TRBJ2-7; 10 bases match TRBD2. In nucleotides, the CDR3 is TGTGCCAGCAGCTTGGCCGGCCTAGCGGGAGACGAGCAGTACTTC. Amino acids: CASSLAGLAGDEQYF.